Shown below are 15 T cell receptor beta chains from a single sample sequenced in a study of OX40 agonist ivuxolimab in advanced cancers. Libraries were prepared through the immunoSEQ multiplex PCR assay. TCRdb stores this immuneACCESS table with in-frame sequences only. Part of the clones is absent; in the studies checked, under half of the shortfall reflects unresolved V genes, and no reason is known for the rest. This sample is represented by around 77,000 clones; 65% to 90% of them were singletons. Jointly, the top ten make up 0.5% to 0.85% of the sample. The source was CD4+ or CD8+ T cells sorted from blood, collected in a trial of the OX40 agonist ivuxolimab. The receptors shown here come from an adult with an advanced solid tumor such as melanoma, head and neck, liver or kidney cancer.

The chain has TRBV7-2 and TRBJ2-3; a possible D gene is TRBD1 (8 bases). The germline V and J ends were trimmed by 6 bases and 4 bases, with 20 bases remaining between them. CDR3 length: 16 residues. Germline V CDR1 and CDR2: SGHTA, FQGNSA. CDR3 sequence: CASRSGRGRGSDTQYF. The CDR3 region has the DNA TGTGCCAGCAGGTCGGGCAGGGGGCGGGGGTCAGATACGCAGTATTTT. The full variable domain, in which reference TRBV7-2 and TRBJ2-3 provide the parts outside the CDR3, is GAGVSQSPSNKVTEKGKDVELRCDPISGHTALYWYRQSLGQGLEFLIYFQGNSAPDKSGLPSDRFSAERTGGSVSTLTIQRTQQEDSAVYLCASRSGRGRGSDTQYFGPGTRLTVL.

The chain employs TRBV7-2 and TRBJ2-2; 7 nucleotides line up with TRBD2. Looked up from germline, CDR1 is SGHTA and CDR2 is FQGNSA. After removal of 3 bases from V and 6 bases from J, the junction contained 7 bases not matched to a gene. The CDR3 sequence is 15 residues long. The CDR3 DNA reads TGTGCCAGCAGCTTTGTAAGCGGGGTTTCCGGGGAGCTGTTTTTT. Protein sequence: CASSFVSGVSGELFF.

In this sample, this clone turned up a few times. V and J are TRBV4-1 and TRBJ1-2; 7 bases agree with TRBD1. Germline V gene data show CDR1 as MGHRA and CDR2 as YSYEKL. CDR3 length equals 14 residues. V dropped 2 bases and J dropped 7; count of bases not matched to a gene: 7. The DNA of the CDR3 is TGCGCCAGCAGCCAAAGTACAGGGGCTGCTGGCTACACCTTC. Translated: CASSQSTGAAGYTF.

The chain carries TRBV5-6 and TRBJ2-7, with D unclear. V was trimmed by 0 bases and J by 7 bases, leaving 17 bases between them. The CDR3 spans 15 residues. Germline V lookup: CDR1 SGHDT, CDR2 YYEEEE. The CDR3 DNA follows: TGTGCCAGCAGCTTGGCCCGGGCAGGTTCTCGGGAGCAGTACTTC. Translation gives CASSLARAGSREQYF.

The chain is built from TRBV6-5 and TRBJ1-4; D remains unclear. Looked up from germline, CDR1 is MNHEY and CDR2 is SVGAGI. Trimming took off 0 bases at V and 5 bases at J, with 13 bases between the two ends. This CDR3 has 16 residues. CDR3 amino acids: CASSYSVGYPNEKLFF. The CDR3 nucleotides are TGTGCCAGCAGTTACTCAGTCGGTTACCCAAATGAAAAACTGTTTTTT.

This chain links TRBV6-1 with TRBJ1-2; 8 bases line up with TRBD1. The CDR3 is 15 residues long. Germline V gene lookup returns CDR1 MNHNS and CDR2 SASEGT. V was clipped by 2 bases and J by 4 bases; unmatched bases: 6. The DNA of the CDR3 is TGTGCCAGCAGTGAAAGCACAGGGGGAAGCTATGGCTACACCTTC. Protein sequence: CASSESTGGSYGYTF.

CDR3 nucleotides: TGCGCCAGCAGTGAACAGGCCCAACAGCCCCAGCATTTT. Protein: CASSEQAQQPQHF. The genes are TRBV10-2 and TRBJ1-5, with D possibly matching TRBD1 (5 bases). The length of the CDR3 is 13 residues. Germline V gene lookup returns CDR1 WSHSY and CDR2 SAAADI. Deletions cut 3 bases from V and 7 bases from J, with 10 bases between.

This chain links TRBV28 with TRBJ1-5, with D hard to call. With 8 bases removed from V and 3 bases from J, the gap between germline ends came to 11 bases. The CDR3 is 13 amino acids. Germline CDR1 reads MDHEN; CDR2 reads SYDVKM. CDR3 sequence reads: CASWSSSNQPQHF. CDR3 in DNA: TGTGCCAGCTGGTCGAGCTCCAATCAGCCCCAGCATTTT.

This clone was seen just once. The CDR3 DNA sequence: TGTGCCAGCAGCTTAGCCGACCCCACTGAAGCTTTCTTT. Its protein product is CASSLADPTEAFF. This chain uses TRBV7-9 with TRBJ1-1; D uncertain. Deletions cut 0 bases from V and 4 bases from J, with 6 bases between. The CDR3 covers 13 residues. Germline V gene data show CDR1 as SEHNR and CDR2 as FQNEAQ (reference sequence).

V and J are TRBV19 and TRBJ1-3; maybe TRBD1 (5 bases). Germline V gene sequence: CDR1 LNHDA, CDR2 SQIVND (reference sequence). V gave up 6 bases and J gave up 4 bases, with 10 bases separating them. CDR3 length equals 13 residues. The chain's CDR3 is CASSRVDGNTIYF. DNA of the CDR3: TGTGCCAGTAGCAGGGTGGACGGAAACACCATATATTTT.

This clone has only a few counts. This CDR3 is CASSIRAGNEQYF. The CDR3 DNA is TGTGCCAGTAGTATTCGGGCGGGCAACGAGCAGTACTTC. V is TRBV19 and J is TRBJ2-7; D is perhaps TRBD2 (5 bases). V lost 3 bases and J 5 bases, leaving 11 bases between the germline ends. Germline V gene lookup returns CDR1 LNHDA and CDR2 SQIVND (reference sequence). The CDR3 sequence is 13 residues long.

This clone was recorded once. The chain couples TRBV6-5 to TRBJ2-1; possible D gene TRBD2, 7 bases. This CDR3 is built from 14 residues. Germline-derived CDR1 and CDR2 are MNHEY and SVGAGI. The V gene lost 2 bases and the J gene lost 6 bases, with 11 bases spanning the gap. This chain's CDR3 is CASSYRGGTNEQFF. As DNA, the CDR3 is TGTGCCAGCAGTTACAGGGGGGGGACCAATGAGCAGTTCTTC.

The chain carries TRBV18 and TRBJ2-7; D uncertain. The CDR3 runs 17 residues. The germline V and J ends were trimmed by 3 bases and 3 bases, with 21 bases remaining between them. Germline V gene sequence: CDR1 KGHSH, CDR2 LQKENI. In DNA, the CDR3 is TGTGCCAGCTCACCTCCCTTATTTTTGAGCAAGGACTACGAGCAGTACTTC. Translating it yields CASSPPLFLSKDYEQYF. Full variable domain (outside the CDR3, taken from reference TRBV18 and TRBJ2-7): NAGVMQNPRHLVRRRGQEARLRCSPMKGHSHVYWYRQLPEEGLKFMVYLQKENIIDESGMPKERFSAEFPKEGPSILRIQQVVRGDSAAYFCASSPPLFLSKDYEQYFGPGTRLTVT.

This chain joins TRBV10-2 and TRBJ2-3, with a possible D match to TRBD2 (5 bases). The germline V gene encodes CDR1 WSHSY and CDR2 SAAADI. The V end lost 6 bases, the J end lost 1 base, and 17 bases lay between the germline ends. The CDR3 runs to 16 residues. The CDR3 DNA reads as TGCGCCAGCAGCCTAGATCGGACCGGGGGCACAGATACGCAGTATTTT. Translation gives CASSLDRTGGTDTQYF.

V is TRBV6-5 and J is TRBJ2-5; 8 bases are a match to TRBD2. Per germline, CDR1 MNHEY and CDR2 SVGAGI. CDR3 length: 15 residues. Trimming took 6 bases from V and 3 from J; bases not matched to a gene: 9. CDR3 residues: CASSSEGAGEETQYF. The CDR3 nucleotides are TGTGCCAGCAGCTCCGAGGGAGCGGGGGAAGAGACCCAGTACTTC.